The following is a T cell receptor (beta chain) sequence with its context. This record comes from a study of blood T cell repertoires in COVID-19. At the level of the study: Sites across the United States, Italy and Spain contributed samples from acute and convalescent COVID-19.

In the source study's methods: Researchers report that nucleated cell counts were estimated from reference gene primer amplification. Profiled with immunoSEQ multiplex PCR; TCRdb holds only in-frame clones, not every one. V, J and clone size were drawn from that table, and D and trimming were deduced from the DNA. In the table there are 95,000 to 150,000 clones, around 80% of which are singletons. The length of the CDR3 is 14 residues. From germline, CDR1 is SGDLS and CDR2 YYNGEE. V dropped 0 bases and J dropped 4; count of bases not matched to a gene: 2. The TCR comes from a man aged 55 to 70 with active or convalescent COVID-19. The chain couples TRBV9 to TRBJ2-3; TRBD2 aligns across 7 bases. Sequenced input: peripheral blood. CDR3: CASSVGGSPDTQYF. As DNA, the CDR3 is TGTGCCAGCAGCGTAGGCGGGAGTCCAGATACGCAGTATTTT.